These 2 T cell receptor beta chains originate from one sample sequenced in a study of blood T cell repertoires in COVID-19. Method: immunoSEQ multiplex PCR; TCRdb's copy keeps in-frame clones and lacks some. The repertoire has 330,000 or so clones, around nine tenths of them found once; the top ten carry over 3.5%. Material: peripheral blood. All receptors come from an older woman with COVID-19, enrolled during active disease.

The V call is TRBV6-5, the J call TRBJ1-1; 7 bases are a match to TRBD1. This CDR3 has 14 residues. J was trimmed by 5 bases and V by 7 bases; bases with no gene match: 10. The V gene's germline CDR1 is MNHEY and CDR2 SVGAGI. DNA of the CDR3: TGTGCCAGCATTCGGCGTCCAGGGGGGACTGAAGCTTTCTTT. This translates into CASIRRPGGTEAFF.

The chain has TRBV5-1 and TRBJ2-3; weak D call: TRBD2 (5 bases). Germline-derived CDR1 and CDR2 are SGHRS and YFSETQ. There are 14 residues in the CDR3. The V and J ends lost 0 bases and 4 bases respectively, with 9 bases between them. The CDR3 here is CASSLGVASDTQYF. CDR3 DNA: TGCGCCAGCAGCTTGGGCGTAGCGTCAGATACGCAGTATTTT.